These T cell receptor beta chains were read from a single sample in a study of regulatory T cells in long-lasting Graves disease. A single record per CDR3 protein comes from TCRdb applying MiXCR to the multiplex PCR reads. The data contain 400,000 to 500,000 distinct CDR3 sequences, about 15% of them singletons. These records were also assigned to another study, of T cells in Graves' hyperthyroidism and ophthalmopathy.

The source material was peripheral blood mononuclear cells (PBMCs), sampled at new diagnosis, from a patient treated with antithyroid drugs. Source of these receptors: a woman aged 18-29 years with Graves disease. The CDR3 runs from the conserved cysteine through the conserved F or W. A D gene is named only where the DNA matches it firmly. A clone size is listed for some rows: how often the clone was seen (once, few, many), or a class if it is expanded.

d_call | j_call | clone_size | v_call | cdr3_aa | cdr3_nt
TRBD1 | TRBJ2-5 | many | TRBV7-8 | CASSGGQVWEETQYF | TGTGCCAGCAGCGGAGGACAGGTCTGGGAAGAGACCCAGTACTTC
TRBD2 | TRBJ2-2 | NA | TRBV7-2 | CASSYTGGVMAGELFF | TGTGCCAGCAGCTACACTGGGGGGGTGATGGCCGGGGAGCTGTTTTTT
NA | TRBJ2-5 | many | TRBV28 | CASSKRRAGRQETQYF | TGTGCCAGCAGTAAACGAAGGGCGGGTCGGCAAGAGACCCAGTACTTC
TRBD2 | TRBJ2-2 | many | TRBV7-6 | CASSIGLVGNGELFF | TGTGCCAGCAGCATTGGACTAGTCGGTAACGGGGAGCTGTTTTTT
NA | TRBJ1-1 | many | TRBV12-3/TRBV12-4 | CASTIAGSATEAFF | TGTGCCAGCACCATTGCGGGGAGCGCGACTGAAGCTTTCTTT
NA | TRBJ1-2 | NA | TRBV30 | CAWSVGRGYGYTF | TGTGCCTGGAGTGTAGGTCGGGGGTATGGCTACACCTTC
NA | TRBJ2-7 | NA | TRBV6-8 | CASSYSNKRLRQYF | TGTGCCAGCAGTTACTCGAATAAGAGGCTCCGGCAGTACTTC
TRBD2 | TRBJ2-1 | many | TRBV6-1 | CASSSDGTSGGNEQFF | TGTGCCAGCAGTAGCGACGGGACTAGCGGGGGGAATGAGCAGTTCTTC
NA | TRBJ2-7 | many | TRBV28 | CASTFVMGYEQYF | TGTGCCAGCACCTTCGTGATGGGGTACGAGCAGTACTTC
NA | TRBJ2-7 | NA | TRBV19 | CASSITGTSYEQYF | TGTGCCAGTAGTATAACGGGCACCTCCTACGAGCAGTACTTC
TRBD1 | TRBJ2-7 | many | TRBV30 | CAWSHPGTGGSYEQYF | TGTGCCTGGAGTCATCCCGGGACAGGGGGATCCTACGAGCAGTACTTC
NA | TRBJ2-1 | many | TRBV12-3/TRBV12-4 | CASSLIGGGGTEQFF | TGTGCCAGCAGTTTAATTGGGGGCGGGGGCACTGAGCAGTTCTTC
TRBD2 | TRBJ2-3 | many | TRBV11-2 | CASSLRASGIDTQYF | TGTGCCAGCAGCTTACGGGCTAGCGGGATCGATACGCAGTATTTT
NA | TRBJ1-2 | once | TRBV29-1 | CSASRDGRYGYTF | TGCAGCGCTAGCCGGGACGGGAGATATGGCTACACCTTC
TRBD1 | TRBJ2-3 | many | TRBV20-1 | CSARRQGATDTQYF | TGCAGTGCTAGGAGGCAGGGGGCCACAGATACGCAGTATTTT
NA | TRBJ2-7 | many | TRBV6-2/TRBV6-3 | CASHLNEQYF | TGTGCCAGCCACTTAAACGAGCAGTACTTC
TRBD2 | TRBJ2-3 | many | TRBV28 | CASSLLTSGRVGDTQYF | TGTGCCAGCAGTTTATTGACTAGCGGGAGGGTCGGGGATACGCAGTATTTT
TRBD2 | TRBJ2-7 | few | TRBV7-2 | CAGSLVLAGVADYEQYF | TGTGCCGGCAGCTTAGTACTAGCGGGAGTAGCAGACTACGAGCAGTACTTC
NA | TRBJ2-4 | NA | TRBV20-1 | CSARTGILAKNIQYF | TGCAGTGCTAGAACAGGGATCTTGGCCAAAAACATTCAGTACTTC
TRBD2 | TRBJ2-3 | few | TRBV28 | CASSFTRLAGTAGDTQYF | TGTGCCAGCAGTTTCACCCGGTTAGCGGGGACCGCCGGAGATACGCAGTATTTT
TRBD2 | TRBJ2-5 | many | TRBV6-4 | CASSPLAGAETQYF | TGTGCCAGCAGCCCACTAGCGGGAGCAGAGACCCAGTACTTC
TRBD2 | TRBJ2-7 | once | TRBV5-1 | CASSFGGSSHEQYF | TGCGCCAGCAGCTTTGGCGGGAGCTCCCACGAGCAGTACTTC
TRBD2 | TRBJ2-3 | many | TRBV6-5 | CASSYMLAGDTDTQYF | TGTGCCAGCAGTTACATGTTGGCGGGAGACACAGATACGCAGTATTTT